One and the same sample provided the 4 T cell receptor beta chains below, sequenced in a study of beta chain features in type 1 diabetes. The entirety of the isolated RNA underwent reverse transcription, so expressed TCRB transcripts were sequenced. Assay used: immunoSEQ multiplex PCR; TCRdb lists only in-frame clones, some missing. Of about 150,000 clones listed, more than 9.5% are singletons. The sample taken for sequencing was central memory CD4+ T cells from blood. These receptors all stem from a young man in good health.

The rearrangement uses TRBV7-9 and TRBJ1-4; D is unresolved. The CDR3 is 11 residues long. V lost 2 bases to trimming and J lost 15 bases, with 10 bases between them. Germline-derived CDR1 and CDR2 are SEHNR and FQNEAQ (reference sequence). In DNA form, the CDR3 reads TGTGCCAGCAGCTTATCCCACAGTTTGTTTTTT. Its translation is CASSLSHSLFF.

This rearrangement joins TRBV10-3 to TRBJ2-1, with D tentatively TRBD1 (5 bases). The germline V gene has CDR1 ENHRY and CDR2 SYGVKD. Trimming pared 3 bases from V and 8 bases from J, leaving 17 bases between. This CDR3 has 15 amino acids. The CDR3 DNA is TGTGCCATCAGTGATGTGGGGCTCCACAAGGATGAGCAGTTCTTC. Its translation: CAISDVGLHKDEQFF.

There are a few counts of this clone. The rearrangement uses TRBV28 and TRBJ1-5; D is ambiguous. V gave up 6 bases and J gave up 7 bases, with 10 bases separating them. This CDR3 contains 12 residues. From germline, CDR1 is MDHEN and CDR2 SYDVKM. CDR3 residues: CASSLTRQPQHF. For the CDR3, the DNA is TGTGCCAGCAGCCTAACTCGCCAGCCCCAGCATTTT.

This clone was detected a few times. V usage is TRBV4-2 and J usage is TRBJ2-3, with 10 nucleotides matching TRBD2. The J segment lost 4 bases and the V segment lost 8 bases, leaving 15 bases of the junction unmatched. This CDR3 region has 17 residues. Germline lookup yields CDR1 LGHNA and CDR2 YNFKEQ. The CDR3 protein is CASAGASGSFVADTQYF. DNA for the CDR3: TGTGCCAGCGCCGGGGCTAGCGGGAGCTTCGTAGCAGATACGCAGTATTTT.